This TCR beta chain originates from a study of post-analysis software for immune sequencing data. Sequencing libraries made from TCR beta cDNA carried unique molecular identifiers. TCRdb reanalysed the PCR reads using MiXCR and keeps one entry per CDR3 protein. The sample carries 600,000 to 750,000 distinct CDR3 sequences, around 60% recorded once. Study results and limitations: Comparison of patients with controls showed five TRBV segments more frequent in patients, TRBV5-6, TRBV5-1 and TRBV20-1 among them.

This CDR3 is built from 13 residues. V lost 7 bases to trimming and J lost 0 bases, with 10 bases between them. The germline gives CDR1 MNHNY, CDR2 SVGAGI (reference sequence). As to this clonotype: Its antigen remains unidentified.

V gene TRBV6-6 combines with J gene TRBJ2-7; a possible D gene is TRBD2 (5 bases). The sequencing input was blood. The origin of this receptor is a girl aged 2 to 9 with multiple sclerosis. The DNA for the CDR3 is TGTGCCAGCATCTCCGGGAACTCCTACGAGCAGTACTTC. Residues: CASISGNSYEQYF.